What follows describes a single TCR beta chain. This entry is derived from a study of Tregs in tolerant kidney transplant recipients. V gave up 2 bases and J gave up 1 base; unmatched junction bases: 4. The CDR3 runs to 17 residues. Germline V gene sequence: CDR1 SGDLS, CDR2 YYNGEE. The data were produced by immunoSEQ multiplex PCR, yet TCRdb's version contains in-frame clones alone and is incomplete. Of 90,000 to 130,000 clones listed, almost 90% are singletons. This sequence originates from a human donor who received a combined kidney and bone marrow transplant. The source was CD4+ T cells from blood, collected before the transplant. This sequence joins TRBV9 and TRBJ2-5; 14 bases fit TRBD2. The CDR3 region is CASSVGLAGVGQETQYF. In nucleotides, the CDR3 is TGTGCCAGCAGCGTGGGACTAGCGGGAGTTGGCCAAGAGACCCAGTACTTC.